The clone carrying this TCR beta chain was recorded only once. Regarding time point: technical triplicate 2. TCRdb re-analysed the 5' RACE reads in MiXCR, keeping a single row per CDR3 protein. The profile covers about 55,000 distinct CDR3 sequences, with about 25% appearing a single time and under 5.5% taken by the ten largest. The CDR3 is 12 amino acids. The ends were cut back, 4 bases at V and 4 bases at J, with 8 bases in the middle. Germline values: CDR1 MNHNY, CDR2 SVGAGI (reference sequence). The sample originates from a study of neurological immune-mediated disorders. The chain couples TRBV6-6 to TRBJ2-7; D uncertain. The sequenced sample was PBMCs. The clonotype originates from a man aged 55 to 69 with HTLV-1-associated myelopathy (HAM/TSP). Here the CDR3 DNA reads TGTGCCAGCAGTTCCCTTTCTTACGAGCAGTACTTC. Its translation is CASSSLSYEQYF.